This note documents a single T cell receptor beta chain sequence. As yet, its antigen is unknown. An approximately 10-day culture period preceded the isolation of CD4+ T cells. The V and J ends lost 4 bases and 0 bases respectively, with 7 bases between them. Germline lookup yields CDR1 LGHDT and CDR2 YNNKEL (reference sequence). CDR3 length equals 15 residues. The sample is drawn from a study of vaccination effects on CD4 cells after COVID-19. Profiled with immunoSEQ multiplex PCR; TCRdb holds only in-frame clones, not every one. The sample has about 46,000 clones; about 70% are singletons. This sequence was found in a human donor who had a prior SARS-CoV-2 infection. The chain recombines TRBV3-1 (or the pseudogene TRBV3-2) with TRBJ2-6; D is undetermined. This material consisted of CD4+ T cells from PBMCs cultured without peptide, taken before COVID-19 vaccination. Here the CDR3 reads CASSLYSSGANVLTF. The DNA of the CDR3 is TGTGCCAGCAGCCTGTACAGCTCTGGGGCCAACGTCCTGACTTTC.